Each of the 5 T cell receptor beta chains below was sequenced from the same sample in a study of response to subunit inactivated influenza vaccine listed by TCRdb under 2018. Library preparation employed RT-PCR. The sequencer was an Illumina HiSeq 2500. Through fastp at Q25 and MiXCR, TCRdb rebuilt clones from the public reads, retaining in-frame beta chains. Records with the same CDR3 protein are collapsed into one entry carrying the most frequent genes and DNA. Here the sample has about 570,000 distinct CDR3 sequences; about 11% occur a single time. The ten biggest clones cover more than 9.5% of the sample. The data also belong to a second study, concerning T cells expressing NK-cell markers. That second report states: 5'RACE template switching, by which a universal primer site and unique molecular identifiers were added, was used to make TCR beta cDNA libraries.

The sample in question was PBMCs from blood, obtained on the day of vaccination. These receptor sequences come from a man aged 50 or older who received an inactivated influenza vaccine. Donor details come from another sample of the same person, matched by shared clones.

As DNA, the CDR3 is TGTGCCAGCAGGGCGTACAGTACCGGGGAGCTGTTTTTT. This sequence encodes CASRAYSTGELFF. The V call is TRBV6-2 or TRBV6-3, the J call TRBJ2-2; D is ambiguous. CDR1 is MNHEY, CDR2 SVGEGT, per germline. CDR3 size: 13 residues. Trimming stripped 6 bases from V and 5 bases from J, with 10 bases between.

The CDR3 protein is CASRARDRDQTQYF. Here the CDR3 DNA reads TGTGCCAGCAGGGCCCGGGACAGGGATCAGACCCAGTACTTC. The chain couples TRBV12-3 or TRBV12-4 to TRBJ2-5; 9 bases agree with TRBD1. The CDR3 totals 14 residues. V lost 6 bases to trimming and J lost 6 bases; unmatched junction nucleotides: 8.

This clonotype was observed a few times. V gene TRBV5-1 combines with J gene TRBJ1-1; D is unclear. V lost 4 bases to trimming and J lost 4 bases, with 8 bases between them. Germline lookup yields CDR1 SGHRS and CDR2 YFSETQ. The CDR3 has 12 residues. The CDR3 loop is CASSPEGTEAFF. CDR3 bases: TGCGCCAGCAGCCCGGAGGGCACTGAAGCTTTCTTT.

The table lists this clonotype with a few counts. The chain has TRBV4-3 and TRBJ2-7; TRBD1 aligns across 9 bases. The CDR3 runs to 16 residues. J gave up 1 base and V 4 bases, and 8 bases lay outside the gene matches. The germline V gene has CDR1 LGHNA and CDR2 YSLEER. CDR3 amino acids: CASSPSVGTGSYEQYF. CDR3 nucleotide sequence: TGCGCCAGCAGCCCCTCTGTCGGGACAGGGTCCTACGAGCAGTACTTC.

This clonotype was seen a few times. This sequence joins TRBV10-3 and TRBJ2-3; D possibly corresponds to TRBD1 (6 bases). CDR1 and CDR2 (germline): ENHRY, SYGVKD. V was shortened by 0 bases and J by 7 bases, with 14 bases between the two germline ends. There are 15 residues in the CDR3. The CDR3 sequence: CAISESGAGRNTQYF. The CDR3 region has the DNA TGTGCCATCAGTGAGTCGGGGGCAGGTAGAAATACGCAGTATTTT.